This T cell receptor (beta chain) was sequenced in a study of blood T cell repertoires in COVID-19. Study overall: Acute and convalescent COVID-19 samples came from the United States, Italy and Spain.

The V segment lost 3 bases and the J segment 12 bases; nucleotides outside the gene matches: 2. Germline CDR1 and CDR2: SGHDT and YYEEEE. CDR3 length: 12 residues. Individuals aged about 18 to 100 years were recruited from roughly 23 US areas. Researchers sorted participants into cohorts using their self-reported clinical history. Study processing details: The assay estimated nucleated cells by amplifying reference gene primers. Using immunoSEQ multiplex PCR, the repertoire was profiled, and TCRdb retains in-frame clones only, with some absent. The DNA was the basis for D and trimming; V, J and clone size are from that table. The sample yields 240,000 or so clones, 90% seen once.

Sequenced input: PBMCs or T cells enriched from blood (not recorded which). This chain joins TRBV5-6 and TRBJ1-6, with 8 bases identical to TRBD1. The sequence was collected from a man aged 50-59 years who had been exposed to COVID-19. The CDR3: CASSSQGGPLHF. The CDR3 DNA sequence: TGTGCCAGCAGCTCACAGGGGGGACCCCTCCACTTT.